This paragraph reports one T cell receptor (beta chain). Repertoires were generated with immunoSEQ multiplex PCR, while TCRdb's copy carries only in-frame clones and drops some. The table records hundreds of thousands of clones, around nine tenths of them present only once. This specimen belongs to a study of Ad26.COV2.S vaccination and SARS-CoV-2 variants. Overall study context: Donor got 5x10^10 or 1x10^11 viral particles of Ad26.COV2.S.

Specified treatment: some 20 received Ad26.COV2.S at low or high dose, single or two shots; several received placebo; per-sample allocation not given. Material that was analyzed had been drawn on day 63 after the first vaccine or placebo injection. Germline V CDR1 and CDR2: MDHEN, SYDVKM. Trimming stripped 5 bases from V and 4 bases from J, with 19 bases between. CDR3 length equals 16 residues. The chain combines TRBV28 with TRBJ2-3; tentatively, D is TRBD2 (5 bases). The sequence derives from a person aged 18-60 years who received the Ad26.COV2.S COVID-19 vaccine or a placebo. The sequencing used peripheral blood, collected in a trial of Ad26.COV2.S vaccine versus placebo. The CDR3, as DNA: TGTGCCAGCAGTCCCCGGGGTTGGAGTAAGGCAGATACGCAGTATTTT. Translation gives CASSPRGWSKADTQYF.